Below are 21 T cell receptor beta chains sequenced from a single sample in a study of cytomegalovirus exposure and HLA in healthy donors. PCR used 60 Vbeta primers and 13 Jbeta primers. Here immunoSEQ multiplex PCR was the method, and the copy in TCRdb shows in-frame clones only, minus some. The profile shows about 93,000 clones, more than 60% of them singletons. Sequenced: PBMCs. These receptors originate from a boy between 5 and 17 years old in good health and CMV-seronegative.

The CDR3 is CASRYDSVSYNEQFF. CDR3 nucleotide sequence: TGTGCCAGCAGGTATGACTCCGTTTCCTACAATGAGCAGTTCTTC. The V gene is TRBV28, the J gene TRBJ2-1; D gene unclear. The length of the CDR3 is 15 residues. CDR1 and CDR2 (germline): MDHEN, SYDVKM. V was clipped by 6 bases and J by 1 base, with 13 bases between them.

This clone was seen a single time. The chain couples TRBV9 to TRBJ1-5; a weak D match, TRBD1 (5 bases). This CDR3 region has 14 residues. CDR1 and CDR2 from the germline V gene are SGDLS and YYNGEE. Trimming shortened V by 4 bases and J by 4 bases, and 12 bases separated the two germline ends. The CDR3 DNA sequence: TGTGCCAGCAGCCCCACCCCAGGGAATCAGCCCCAGCATTTT. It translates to CASSPTPGNQPQHF.

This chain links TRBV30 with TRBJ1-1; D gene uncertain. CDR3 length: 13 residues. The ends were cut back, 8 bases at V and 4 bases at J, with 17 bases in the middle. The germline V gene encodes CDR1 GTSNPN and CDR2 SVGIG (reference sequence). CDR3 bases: TGTGCCGTGATGAGGGTATTAAGCACTGAAGCTTTCTTT. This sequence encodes CAVMRVLSTEAFF. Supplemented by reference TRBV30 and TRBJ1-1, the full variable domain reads SQTIHQWPATLVQPVGSPLSLECTVEGTSNPNLYWYRQAAGRGLQLLFYSVGIGQISSEVPQNLSASRPQDRQFILSSKKLLLSDSGFYLCAVMRVLSTEAFFGQGTRLTVV.

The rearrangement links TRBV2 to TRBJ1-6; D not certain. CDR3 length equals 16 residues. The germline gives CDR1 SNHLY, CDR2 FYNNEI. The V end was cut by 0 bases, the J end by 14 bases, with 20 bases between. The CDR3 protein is CASSEAIGRPSGSLHF. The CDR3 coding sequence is TGTGCCAGCAGTGAAGCGATAGGCAGACCCTCGGGATCCCTCCACTTT.

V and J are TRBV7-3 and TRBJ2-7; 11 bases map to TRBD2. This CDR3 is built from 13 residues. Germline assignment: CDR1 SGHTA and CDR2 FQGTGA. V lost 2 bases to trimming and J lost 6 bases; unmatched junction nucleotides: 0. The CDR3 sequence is CASSLGTSGEQYF. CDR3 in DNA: TGTGCCAGCAGCTTAGGGACTAGCGGCGAGCAGTACTTC.

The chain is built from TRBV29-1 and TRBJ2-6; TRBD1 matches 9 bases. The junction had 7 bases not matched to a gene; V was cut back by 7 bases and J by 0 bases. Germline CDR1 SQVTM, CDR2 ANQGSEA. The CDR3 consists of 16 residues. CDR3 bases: TGCAGCGGATTCCGGGACAGGGACTCTGGGGCCAACGTCCTGACTTTC. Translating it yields CSGFRDRDSGANVLTF.

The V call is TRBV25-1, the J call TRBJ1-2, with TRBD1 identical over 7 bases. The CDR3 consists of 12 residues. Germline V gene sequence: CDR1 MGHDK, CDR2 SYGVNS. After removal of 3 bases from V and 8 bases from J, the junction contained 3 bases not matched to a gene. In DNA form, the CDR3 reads TGTGCCAGCAGTGATGCAGGGGGAGGCTACACCTTC. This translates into CASSDAGGGYTF.

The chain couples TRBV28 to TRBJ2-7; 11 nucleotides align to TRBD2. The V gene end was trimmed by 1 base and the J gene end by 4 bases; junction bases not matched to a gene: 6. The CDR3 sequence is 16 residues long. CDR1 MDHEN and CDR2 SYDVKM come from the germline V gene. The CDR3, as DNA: TGTGCCAGCAGTTTATTTGGGACTAGCGGTCCATACGAGCAGTACTTC. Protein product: CASSLFGTSGPYEQYF.

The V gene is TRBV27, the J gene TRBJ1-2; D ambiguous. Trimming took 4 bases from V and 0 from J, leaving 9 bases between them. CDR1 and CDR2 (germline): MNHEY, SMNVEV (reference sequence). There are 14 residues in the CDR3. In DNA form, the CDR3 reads TGTGCCAGCAGTTCGGTCCGATCTAACTATGGCTACACCTTC. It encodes CASSSVRSNYGYTF.

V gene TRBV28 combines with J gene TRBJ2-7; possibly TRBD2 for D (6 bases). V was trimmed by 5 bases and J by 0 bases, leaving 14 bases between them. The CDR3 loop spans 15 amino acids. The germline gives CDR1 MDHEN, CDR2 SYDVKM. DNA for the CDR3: TGTGCCAGCAGTACGGACTACTCGAGCTCCTACGAGCAGTACTTC. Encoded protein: CASSTDYSSSYEQYF.

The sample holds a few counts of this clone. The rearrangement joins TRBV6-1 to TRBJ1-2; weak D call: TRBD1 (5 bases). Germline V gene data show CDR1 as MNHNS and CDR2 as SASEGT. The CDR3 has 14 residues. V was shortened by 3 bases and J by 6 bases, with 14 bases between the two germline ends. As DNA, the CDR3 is TGTGCCAGCAGTGAGTCTCCAGGGAAGGATGGCTACACCTTC. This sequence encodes CASSESPGKDGYTF.

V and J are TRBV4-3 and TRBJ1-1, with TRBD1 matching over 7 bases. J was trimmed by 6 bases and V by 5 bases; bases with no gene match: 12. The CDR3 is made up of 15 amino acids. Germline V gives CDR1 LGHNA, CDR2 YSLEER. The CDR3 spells CASSLYRGARAEAFF. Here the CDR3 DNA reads TGCGCCAGCAGCTTATACAGGGGAGCTAGGGCTGAAGCTTTCTTT.

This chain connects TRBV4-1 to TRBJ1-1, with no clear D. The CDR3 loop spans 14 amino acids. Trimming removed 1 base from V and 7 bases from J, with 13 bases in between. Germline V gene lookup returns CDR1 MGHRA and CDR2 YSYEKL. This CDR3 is CASSQVSGYFEAFF. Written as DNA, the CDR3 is TGCGCCAGCAGCCAAGTCTCCGGGTACTTTGAAGCTTTCTTT.

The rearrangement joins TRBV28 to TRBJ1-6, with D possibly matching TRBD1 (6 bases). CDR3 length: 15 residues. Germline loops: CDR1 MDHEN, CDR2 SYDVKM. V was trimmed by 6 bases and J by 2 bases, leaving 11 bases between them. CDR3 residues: CASSDGQTYNSPLHF. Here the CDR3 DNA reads TGTGCCAGCAGCGACGGACAGACCTATAATTCACCCCTCCACTTT.

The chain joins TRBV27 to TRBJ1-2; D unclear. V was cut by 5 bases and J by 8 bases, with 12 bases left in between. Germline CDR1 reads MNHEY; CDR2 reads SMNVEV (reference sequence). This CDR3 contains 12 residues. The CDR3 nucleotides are TGTGCCAGCAGTAGCTCTACGGGGGGCTACACCTTC. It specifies CASSSSTGGYTF.

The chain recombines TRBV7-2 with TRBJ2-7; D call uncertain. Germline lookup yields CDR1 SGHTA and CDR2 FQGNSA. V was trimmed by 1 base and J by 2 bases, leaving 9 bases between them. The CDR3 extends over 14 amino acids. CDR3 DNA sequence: TGTGCCAGCAGCTTAGGAGGCTCTACCTACGAGCAGTACTTC. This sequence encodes CASSLGGSTYEQYF.

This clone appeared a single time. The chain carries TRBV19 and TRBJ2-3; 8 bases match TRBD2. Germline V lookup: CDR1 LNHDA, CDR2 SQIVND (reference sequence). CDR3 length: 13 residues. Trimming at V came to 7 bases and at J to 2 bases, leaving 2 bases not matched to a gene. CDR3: CASTSGFTDTQYF. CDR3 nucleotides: TGTGCCAGTACTAGCGGGTTCACAGATACGCAGTATTTT.

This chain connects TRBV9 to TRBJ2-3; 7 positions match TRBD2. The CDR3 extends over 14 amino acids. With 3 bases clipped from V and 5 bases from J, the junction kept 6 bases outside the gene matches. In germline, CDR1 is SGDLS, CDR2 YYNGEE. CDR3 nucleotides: TGTGCCAGCAGCGCGGCGGGAGCGGGAGATACGCAGTATTTT. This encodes CASSAAGAGDTQYF. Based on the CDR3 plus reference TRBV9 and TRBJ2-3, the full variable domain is DSGVTQTPKHLITATGQRVTLRCSPRSGDLSVYWYQQSLDQGLQFLIQYYNGEERAKGNILERFSAQQFPDLHSELNLSSLELGDSALYFCASSAAGAGDTQYFGPGTRLTVL.

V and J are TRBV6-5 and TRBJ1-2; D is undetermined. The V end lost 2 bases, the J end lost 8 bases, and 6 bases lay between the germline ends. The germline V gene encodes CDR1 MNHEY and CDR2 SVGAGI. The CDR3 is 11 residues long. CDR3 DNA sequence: TGTGCCAGCAGTTACGAGGGAGGCTACACCTTC. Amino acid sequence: CASSYEGGYTF.

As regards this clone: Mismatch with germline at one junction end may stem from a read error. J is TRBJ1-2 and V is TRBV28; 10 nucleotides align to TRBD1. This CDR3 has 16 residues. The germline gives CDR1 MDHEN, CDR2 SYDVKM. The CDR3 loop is CASSLRGQGENFGYTF. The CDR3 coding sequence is TGTGCCAGCAGTTTACGAGGACAGGGGGAAAACTTTGGCTACACCTTC.

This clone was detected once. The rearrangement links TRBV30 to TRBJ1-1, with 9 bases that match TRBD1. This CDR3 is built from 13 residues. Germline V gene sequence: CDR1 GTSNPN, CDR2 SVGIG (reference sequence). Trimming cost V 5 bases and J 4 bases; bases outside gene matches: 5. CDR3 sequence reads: CAWLQGAGTEAFF. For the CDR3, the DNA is TGTGCCTGGTTACAGGGGGCAGGCACTGAAGCTTTCTTT.